The entry below describes one T cell receptor (beta chain). Its antigen is still unknown. Losses at the gene ends were 2 bases for V and 1 base for J; bases not matched to a gene: 5. CDR1 and CDR2 from the germline V gene are MNHNS and SASEGT. CDR3 length: 17 residues. This sample stems from a study of T cell responses to AZD1222 COVID-19 vaccine. Notes on the study in general: It should be noted that donors were predominantly white British and more often female, and clonal diversity was possibly underestimated.

Data came from immunoSEQ multiplex PCR; TCRdb stores just in-frame clones and leaves some out. There are 95,000 to 110,000 clones in the sample; over 90% occur only once, and roughly 5% lies in the top ten. V gene TRBV6-1 combines with J gene TRBJ2-2; 9 nucleotides agree with TRBD2. The sequence derives from an adult in good health. Sequencing was performed on peripheral blood, taken on day 0 of AZD1222 vaccination. In DNA form, the CDR3 reads TGTGCCAGCAGTGAAAGGCGACTAGCGGAGAACACCGGGGAGCTGTTTTTT. As protein: CASSERRLAENTGELFF.